These 3 T cell receptor beta chains were sequenced from one sample in a study of cytomegalovirus exposure and HLA in healthy donors. Method: immunoSEQ multiplex PCR; TCRdb's copy keeps in-frame clones and lacks some. The table shows about 310,000 clones, with roughly 88% occurring only once. The sequencing input was PBMCs. These receptors all come from a man younger than 45 in good health and CMV-seronegative.

CDR3 DNA: TGTGCCAGCAGAGGAGGGACTGAAGCTTTCTTT. Translating gives CASRGGTEAFF. The chain employs TRBV6-5 and TRBJ1-1; no firm D call. V was pared by 6 bases and J by 5 bases, with 7 bases between. Germline V gene lookup returns CDR1 MNHEY and CDR2 SVGAGI. The CDR3 extends over 11 amino acids.

DNA of the CDR3: TGTGCCAGCAGTTACGAGGTAGCCGGGGAGCTGTTTTTT. It codes for CASSYEVAGELFF. The rearrangement uses TRBV6-5 and TRBJ2-2; D unclear. Looked up from germline, CDR1 is MNHEY and CDR2 is SVGAGI. The germline V and J ends were trimmed by 2 bases and 6 bases, with 7 bases remaining between them. The CDR3 runs 13 residues.

The chain links TRBV28 to TRBJ1-2; D is unresolved. The CDR3 sequence is 13 residues long. Looked up from germline, CDR1 is MDHEN and CDR2 is SYDVKM. Trimming pared 7 bases from V and 1 base from J, leaving 10 bases between. Here the CDR3 reads CASTTPVNYGYTF. The CDR3 nucleotides read TGTGCCAGCACCACCCCAGTTAACTATGGCTACACCTTC.